The 27 T cell receptor beta chains presented below share a single source sample, sequenced in a study of CD8 T cells in ankylosing spondylitis. TCRdb independently ran MiXCR on the 5' RACE reads; one entry per CDR3 protein. The sample has over 700,000 distinct CDR3 sequences; 15% to 20% are singletons. What these receptors recognize is not known. Study findings and constraints: Seemingly characteristic of ankylosing spondylitis blood was a TCR beta motif consisting of about 8 highly homologous variants.

Sample: blood, either unsorted or a sorted T cell fraction (not recorded which). The source is a male donor with ankylosing spondylitis.

Concerning this clonotype: A read error may produce the germline difference seen at one junction end. CDR3 residues: CASSRHRGETQYF. The CDR3 DNA reads as TGTGCTAGCAGCCGCCACAGGGGGGAGACCCAGTACTTC. The chain couples TRBV7-7 to TRBJ2-5, with 8 bases matching TRBD1. Germline V gene lookup returns CDR1 SSHAT and CDR2 FNYEAQ (reference sequence). The CDR3 length is 13 residues.

The chain carries TRBV14 and TRBJ2-1; D is perhaps TRBD1 or TRBD2 (6 bases each). The germline V gene has CDR1 SGHDN and CDR2 FVKESK. V lost 0 bases to trimming and J lost 2 bases, with 14 bases between them. The CDR3 consists of 17 residues. The CDR3 coding sequence is TGTGCCAGCAGCCAAGATAGTGGGGGGCATGCCTACAATGAGCAGTTCTTC. It codes for CASSQDSGGHAYNEQFF.

The chain couples TRBV20-1 to TRBJ1-1, with 9 bases identical to TRBD1. The length of the CDR3 is 14 residues. The ends lost 2 bases at V and 5 bases at J; junction bases unmatched: 6. CDR1 is DFQATT, CDR2 SNEGSKA, per germline (reference sequence). CDR3 region: CSARRDRARTEAFF. The CDR3 DNA is TGCAGTGCTAGAAGGGACAGGGCTAGGACTGAAGCTTTCTTT.

This chain links TRBV7-2 with TRBJ1-4; no definite D call. The CDR3 covers 15 residues. The germline V and J ends were trimmed by 5 bases and 0 bases, with 10 bases remaining between them. Looked up from germline, CDR1 is SGHTA and CDR2 is FQGNSA. CDR3 sequence (DNA): TGTGCCAGCAGCCCCAAACGTACAACTAATGAAAAACTGTTTTTT. This codes for CASSPKRTTNEKLFF.

This clonotype was detected only a few times. This rearrangement joins TRBV6-5 to TRBJ2-2; perhaps TRBD2 as D (6 bases). The germline V and J ends were trimmed by 4 bases and 2 bases, with 17 bases remaining between them. The germline V gene has CDR1 MNHEY and CDR2 SVGAGI. CDR3 size: 17 residues. CDR3 loop: CASSSPDSGSNTGELFF. CDR3 DNA sequence: TGTGCCAGCAGTTCCCCGGATAGCGGTTCCAACACCGGGGAGCTGTTTTTT.

This sequence joins TRBV28 and TRBJ2-7; 12 nucleotides align to TRBD2. CDR1 and CDR2 (germline): MDHEN, SYDVKM. V lost 8 bases, J lost 5 bases, and 13 bases stayed unmatched. The CDR3 has 16 amino acids. CDR3 region: CASSRTSGMEVDEQYF. For the CDR3, the DNA is TGTGCCAGCTCCAGGACTAGCGGGATGGAAGTCGACGAGCAGTACTTC.

V is TRBV4-3 and J is TRBJ2-4; possibly TRBD1 for D (6 bases). Germline V gene lookup returns CDR1 LGHNA and CDR2 YSLEER. With 3 bases removed from V and 2 bases from J, the gap between germline ends came to 11 bases. The CDR3 runs to 15 residues. This CDR3 reads CASSQGTFPKNIQYF. In nucleotides, the CDR3 is TGCGCCAGCAGCCAGGGGACATTCCCCAAAAACATTCAGTACTTC.

About this clonotype: At one of its ends the junction is not consistent with the germline gene, which may arise from a read error. The chain has TRBV6-5 and TRBJ1-2; no reliable D call. The CDR3 extends over 14 amino acids. CDR1 MNHEY and CDR2 SVGAGI come from the germline V gene. CDR3 DNA sequence: TGTGCCAGCAGTTACGGATCCCCGGACTATGGCTTCACCTTC. Encoded protein: CASSYGSPDYGFTF.

V usage is TRBV6-1 and J usage is TRBJ1-5, with D possibly matching TRBD1 (6 bases). The germline V and J ends were trimmed by 5 bases and 0 bases, with 11 bases remaining between them. The length of the CDR3 is 15 residues. Germline V gene data show CDR1 as MNHNS and CDR2 as SASEGT. CDR3 sequence reads: CASSKRTVSNQPQHF. In DNA, the CDR3 is TGTGCCAGCAGTAAGCGGACAGTTAGCAATCAGCCCCAGCATTTT.

The rearrangement uses TRBV12-3 or TRBV12-4 and TRBJ2-7; perhaps TRBD2 as D (7 bases). CDR3 length: 14 residues. Trimming removed 5 bases at V and 6 bases at J, with 17 bases between. The CDR3 sequence: CASSLGGAGIEQYF. The DNA of the CDR3 is TGTGCCAGCAGTCTGGGGGGGGCGGGAATCGAGCAGTACTTC.

J is TRBJ2-3 and V is TRBV4-2; 12 nucleotides agree with TRBD2. Unmatched junction bases numbered 7, after V lost 3 bases and J lost 6 bases. Germline V gene sequence: CDR1 LGHNA, CDR2 YNFKEQ. The CDR3 is 16 amino acids. The CDR3 DNA reads as TGTGCCAGCAGCCACCAGACTAGCGGGGGTTGGGATACGCAGTATTTT. The encoded protein is CASSHQTSGGWDTQYF.

A few counts support this clonotype. The chain links TRBV14 to TRBJ2-2; D not certain. Trimming pared 1 base from V and 5 bases from J, leaving 11 bases between. CDR1 is SGHDN, CDR2 FVKESK, per germline. The CDR3 totals 15 residues. CDR3 sequence (DNA): TGTGCCAGCAGCCAAGGATACACAACGACCGGGGAGCTGTTTTTT. Translation: CASSQGYTTTGELFF. Combining the CDR3 with reference TRBV14 and TRBJ2-2 gives the whole variable domain EAGVTQFPSHSVIEKGQTVTLRCDPISGHDNLYWYRRVMGKEIKFLLHFVKESKQDESGMPNNRFLAERTGGTYSTLKVQPAELEDSGVYFCASSQGYTTTGELFFGEGSRLTVL.

This clonotype appeared many times. The J gene is TRBJ1-2, the V gene TRBV12-3 or TRBV12-4, with D perhaps matching TRBD1 (5 bases). The CDR3 runs 14 residues. Trimming left V 6 bases short and J 7 bases short, with 18 bases between. CDR3 region: CASRGPDPGPGYTF. The CDR3 DNA is TGTGCCAGCAGGGGACCGGACCCCGGGCCTGGCTACACCTTC.

The chain joins TRBV6-2 or TRBV6-3 to TRBJ2-1; TRBD1 aligns across 8 bases. The CDR3 has 15 amino acids. In germline, CDR1 is MNHEY, CDR2 SVGEGT. The junction had 6 bases not matched to a gene; V was cut back by 8 bases and J by 0 bases. CDR3 sequence reads: CASRPTGVSYNEQFF. DNA for the CDR3: TGTGCCAGCCGACCGACAGGGGTCTCCTACAATGAGCAGTTCTTC.

This chain uses TRBV27 with TRBJ1-1, with D perhaps matching TRBD1 (6 bases). The V end was cut by 2 bases, the J end by 4 bases, with 14 bases between. The germline gives CDR1 MNHEY, CDR2 SMNVEV (reference sequence). The CDR3 consists of 15 residues. Here the CDR3 DNA reads TGTGCCAGCAGTTTACAGGGGCCCCCCGGCACTGAAGCTTTCTTT. This codes for CASSLQGPPGTEAFF.

The J gene is TRBJ1-4, the V gene TRBV3-1; unclear D gene. CDR3 length: 14 amino acids. Germline V lookup: CDR1 LGHDT, CDR2 YNNKEL (reference sequence). With 4 bases removed from V and 8 bases from J, the gap between germline ends came to 14 bases. The CDR3 nucleotides are TGTGCCAGCAGCCGAAACGGGCTAGGGGAAAAACTGTTTTTT. Translated: CASSRNGLGEKLFF.

V usage is TRBV28 and J usage is TRBJ2-7, with 8 bases fitting TRBD2. The ends lost 8 bases at V and 3 bases at J; junction bases unmatched: 3. Germline values: CDR1 MDHEN, CDR2 SYDVKM. The CDR3 runs to 12 residues. CDR3 DNA: TGTGCCAGCCACGGGACTAGCTACGAGCAGTACTTC. Amino acid sequence: CASHGTSYEQYF.

This clonotype appeared a few times. The chain links TRBV2 to TRBJ2-7; D call uncertain. The CDR3 is 15 residues long. Germline-derived CDR1 and CDR2 are SNHLY and FYNNEI. With 3 bases removed from V and 2 bases from J, the gap between germline ends came to 14 bases. CDR3 amino acids: CASSDFLVGTYEQYF. CDR3 nucleotide sequence: TGTGCCAGCAGTGATTTTCTTGTGGGAACCTACGAGCAGTACTTC.

The gene calls are TRBV7-2 and TRBJ2-3; TRBD2 might be the D (6 bases). The V end lost 3 bases, the J end lost 2 bases, and 15 bases lay between the germline ends. Germline V lookup: CDR1 SGHTA, CDR2 FQGNSA. The CDR3 extends over 16 amino acids. CDR3 sequence: CASSFGGSGYTDTQYF. In DNA, the CDR3 is TGTGCCAGCAGCTTCGGCGGTAGCGGATACACAGATACGCAGTATTTT.

This clonotype turned up a few times. The rearrangement joins TRBV18 to TRBJ2-3, with 10 bases that match TRBD2. CDR1 is KGHSH, CDR2 LQKENI, per germline. The V and J ends lost 2 bases and 6 bases, in that order; junction bases with no gene match: 5. This CDR3 spans 15 amino acids. The CDR3 bases are TGTGCCAGCTCACCAAAGCTAGCGGGGGACGATACGCAGTATTTT. Its translation is CASSPKLAGDDTQYF.

The chain combines TRBV5-1 with TRBJ2-5, with unresolved D. Germline lookup yields CDR1 SGHRS and CDR2 YFSETQ. Between the trimmed V and J ends, which lost 7 bases and 1 base, there was a span of 14 bases. The CDR3 runs to 14 residues. The CDR3 sequence is CASQPRPAQETQYF. CDR3 bases: TGCGCCAGCCAGCCCCGACCGGCCCAAGAGACCCAGTACTTC.

Turning to this clonotype: At one boundary the junction diverges from the germline segment, which might be a read error. The chain is built from TRBV5-1 and TRBJ2-5, with D possibly called TRBD1 or TRBD2 (5 bases each). Germline V gene data show CDR1 as SGHRS and CDR2 as YFSETQ. The CDR3 is made up of 14 amino acids. In DNA form, the CDR3 reads TGCGACAGCAGTACCCGGGACCACCAAGAGACCCAGTACTTC. Protein sequence: CDSSTRDHQETQYF. The full variable domain, rest sourced from reference TRBV5-1 and TRBJ2-5, is KAGVTQTPRYLIKTRGQQVTLSCSPISGHRSVSWYQQTPGQGLQFLFEYFSETQRNKGNFPGRFSGRQFSNSRSEMNVSTLELGDSALYLCDSSTRDHQETQYFGPGTRLLVL.

Here the CDR3 reads CASSLGLAGTPYNEQFF. As DNA, the CDR3 is TGTGCCAGCAGCTTGGGACTAGCGGGGACTCCGTACAATGAGCAGTTCTTC. The chain combines TRBV12-3 or TRBV12-4 with TRBJ2-1, with 13 bases lining up with TRBD2. The CDR3 totals 17 residues. The ends lost 6 bases at V and 4 bases at J; junction bases unmatched: 9.

This clonotype was counted a few times. The chain has TRBV21-1 and TRBJ1-1. TRBV21-1 is a known pseudogene. The CDR3 totals 12 residues. CDR3 loop: CASSKARGNAFF. In DNA, the CDR3 is TGTGCCAGCAGCAAAGCGCGAGGAAATGCTTTCTTT.

This clonotype has ten or more counts. The CDR3 region has the DNA TGTGCCAGCAGTTTAGGGGACCGGCGGGATGAGCAGTTCTTC. Residues: CASSLGDRRDEQFF. The chain has TRBV12-3 or TRBV12-4 and TRBJ2-1; D could derive from TRBD1 or TRBD2 (5 bases each). The CDR3 runs to 14 residues. Between the trimmed V and J ends, which lost 1 base and 8 bases, there was a span of 12 bases.

This clonotype was observed a few times. The chain uses TRBV5-1 and TRBJ1-3; 8 bases map to TRBD1. J was trimmed by 0 bases and V by 0 bases; bases with no gene match: 11. Looked up from germline, CDR1 is SGHRS and CDR2 is YFSETQ. This CDR3 has 19 amino acids. The CDR3 loop is CASSLGGTGTLGSGNTIYF. Here the CDR3 DNA reads TGCGCCAGCAGCTTGGGCGGGACAGGAACCTTAGGCTCTGGAAACACCATATATTTT.

The sample holds a few counts of this clonotype. The rearrangement links TRBV6-2 or TRBV6-3 to TRBJ1-4, with 9 positions matching TRBD1. Losses at the gene ends were 2 bases for V and 7 bases for J; bases not matched to a gene: 23. The CDR3 consists of 21 residues. Germline values: CDR1 MNHEY, CDR2 SVGEGT. The CDR3 spells CASSYQIPGTGSRRIPEKLFF. The CDR3 DNA is TGTGCCAGCAGTTACCAAATTCCCGGGACAGGGAGCCGCCGTATCCCTGAAAAACTGTTTTTT.